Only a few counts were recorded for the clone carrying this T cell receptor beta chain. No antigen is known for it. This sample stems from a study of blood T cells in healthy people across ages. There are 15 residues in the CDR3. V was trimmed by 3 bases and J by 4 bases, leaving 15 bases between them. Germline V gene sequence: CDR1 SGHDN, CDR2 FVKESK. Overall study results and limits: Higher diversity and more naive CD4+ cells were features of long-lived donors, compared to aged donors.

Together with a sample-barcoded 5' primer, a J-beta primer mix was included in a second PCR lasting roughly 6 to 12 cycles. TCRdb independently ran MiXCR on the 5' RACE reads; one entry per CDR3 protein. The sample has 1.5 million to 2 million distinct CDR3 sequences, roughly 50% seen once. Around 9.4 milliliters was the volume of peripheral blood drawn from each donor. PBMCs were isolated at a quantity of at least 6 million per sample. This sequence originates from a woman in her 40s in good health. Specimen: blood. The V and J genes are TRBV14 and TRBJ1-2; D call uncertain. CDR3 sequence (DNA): TGTGCCAGCAGCCACCGTCGGGGTTTGACCTATGGCTACACCTTC. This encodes CASSHRRGLTYGYTF.